Listed below are T cell receptor beta chains from one sample, sequenced in a study of CXCR3-negative and CXCR3-positive naive CD8 T cells. One entry per CDR3 protein, without DNA, is what TCRdb gives after re-calling the 5' RACE reads. Reported are just under 90,000 distinct CDR3 sequences; the ten largest clones contain less than 0.85%. Sequencing was done on a sample of naive CXCR3+ CD8+ T cells from blood. These receptors were taken from a human donor in good health. Some clones in this sample may be carry-over from other donors' samples. The CDR3 runs from the conserved cysteine through the conserved F or W.

V gene	J gene	CDR3 protein
TRBV28	TRBJ2-4	CASDPGQRPNIQYF
TRBV3-1	TRBJ2-2	CASSQVGLDPGELLF
TRBV20-1	TRBJ2-7	CSAFSGDSSYEQYF
TRBV28	TRBJ2-3	CASSFSNPQDTQYF
TRBV28	TRBJ2-1	CASSLNNEQFF
TRBV4-2	TRBJ2-2	CASSQRTSGPQAGELFF
TRBV5-1	TRBJ1-1	CASSLDREVTEAFF
TRBV12-3/TRBV12-4	TRBJ2-1	CASSLAPGHEQFF
TRBV12-3/TRBV12-4	TRBJ2-3	CASKGLAGATDTQYF
TRBV7-9	TRBJ2-2	CASSIQTSGNTGELFF
TRBV2	TRBJ2-7	CASSEKRGGAAYEQYF
TRBV12-3/TRBV12-4	TRBJ1-1	CASSLSTVNTEAFF
TRBV20-1	TRBJ2-1	CSYRDRGHEQFF
TRBV2	TRBJ2-7	CASLAGDHYEQYF
TRBV20-1	TRBJ2-7	CSAPGTSSVYEQYF
TRBV2	TRBJ2-2	CASSMASGRAGLVELFF
TRBV28	TRBJ2-5	CASSLQETQYF
TRBV27	TRBJ2-2	CASGRMDTGELFF
TRBV12-3/TRBV12-4	TRBJ2-7	CASSLFVEYEQYF
TRBV14	TRBJ2-5	CASSQVAEKETQYF
TRBV24-1	TRBJ2-5	CATSDSQDSQETQYF
TRBV12-3/TRBV12-4	TRBJ2-1	CASSTSSGRAEQFF
TRBV5-1	TRBJ2-3	CASSLKGGTTDTQYF
TRBV9	TRBJ2-6	CASSVTHLSALSGANVLTF
TRBV7-9	TRBJ2-1	CASRGLAGQQFF
TRBV11-2	TRBJ2-5	CASSSYLETQYF
TRBV30	TRBJ2-6	CAACQAGANVLTF
TRBV20-1	TRBJ2-5	CSARTSGEETQYF
TRBV28	TRBJ2-3	CASSPYLGPRQGPSTDTQYF
TRBV12-3/TRBV12-4	TRBJ2-1	CASSLPGGRYNEQFF
TRBV7-2	TRBJ2-7	CASSFGTGVYEQYF
TRBV7-7	TRBJ2-3	CASSSPGDTQYF
TRBV6-5	TRBJ2-7	CASTQNKRQAYEQYF
TRBV28	TRBJ1-5	CASSLGNQPQHF
TRBV10-3	TRBJ2-7	CAISASGEGYEQYF
TRBV29-1	TRBJ1-2	CSVGQTNYGYTF
TRBV15	TRBJ2-7	CATSRGPRTGSSYEQYF
TRBV28	TRBJ2-1	CASRIGGPEQFF
TRBV5-1	TRBJ2-7	CASSLVARKAYEQYF
TRBV27	TRBJ2-2	CASRETGGWTGELFF
TRBV3-1	TRBJ1-1	CASSQANDRSWHTEAFF
TRBV27	TRBJ1-5	CASSPTTGINQPQHF
TRBV28	TRBJ2-7	CASSSDFSSYEQYF
TRBV7-9	TRBJ1-1	CASRLGGGTEAFF
TRBV29-1	TRBJ2-7	CSVERAGSNEQYF
TRBV7-9	TRBJ2-7	CASSLPQSSGASYEQYF
TRBV6-5	TRBJ1-5	CASSYTGSNQPQHF
TRBV28	TRBJ2-2	CASSSIDRTSGGRMNTGELFF
TRBV5-1	TRBJ2-7	CASSLARDKTYEQYF
TRBV7-9	TRBJ2-5	CASSSLDSGETQYF
TRBV11-2	TRBJ2-1	CASSPAGTSFIEQFF
TRBV6-2/TRBV6-3	TRBJ2-1	CASSYFGPNEQFF
TRBV12-3/TRBV12-4	TRBJ2-2	CASSYMLDTGELFF
TRBV14	TRBJ2-5	CASSQELLSAGSQETQYF
TRBV20-1	TRBJ1-1	CSARDVGVWTEAFF